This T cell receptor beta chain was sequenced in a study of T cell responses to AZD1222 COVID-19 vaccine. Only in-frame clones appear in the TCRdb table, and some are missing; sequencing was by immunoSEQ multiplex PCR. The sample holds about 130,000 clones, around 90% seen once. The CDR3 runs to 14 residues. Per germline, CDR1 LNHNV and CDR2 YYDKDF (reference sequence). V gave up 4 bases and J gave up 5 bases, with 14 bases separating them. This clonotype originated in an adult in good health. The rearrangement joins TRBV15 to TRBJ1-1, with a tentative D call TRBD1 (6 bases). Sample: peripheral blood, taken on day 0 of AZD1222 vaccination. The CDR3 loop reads CATSIQGGSTEAFF. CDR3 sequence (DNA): TGTGCCACCAGCATACAGGGAGGCTCGACTGAAGCTTTCTTT.